This TCR beta chain was captured by sequencing in a study of blood T cells in healthy people across ages. Primed by a sample-barcoded 5' primer and a J-beta primer mix, a second PCR proceeded for about 7 to 11 cycles. Tagging of each cDNA molecule was performed by a template-switch adaptor with 12 random nucleotides. TCRdb ran MiXCR on the 5' RACE reads and lists one entry per CDR3 protein. The sample shows about 640,000 distinct CDR3 sequences, roughly 58% of them seen only once. With respect to this clonotype: Its antigen is unknown.

The study's findings and limits: Older age coincided with a roughly linear decline in TCR beta diversity per million T cells.

Germline lookup yields CDR1 DFQATT and CDR2 SNEGSKA (reference sequence). With 2 bases removed from V and 6 bases from J, the gap between germline ends came to 4 bases. This CDR3 comprises 10 residues. Sequencing was done on a sample of blood. This TCR was recovered from a man between 60 and 75 years old in good health. The chain combines TRBV20-1 with TRBJ1-2, with D uncertain. CDR3 loop: CSARNNGYTF. CDR3 nucleotide sequence: TGCAGTGCTAGAAACAATGGCTACACCTTC.